This T cell receptor beta chain was obtained from a study of cytomegalovirus exposure and HLA in healthy donors. Study results and caveats: Some TCR beta chains (about 180 of them) were listed as cytomegalovirus-associated.

In the case of this clone: As yet, its antigen is unknown.

CDR3 length equals 18 residues. From germline, CDR1 is LNHDA and CDR2 SQIVND (reference sequence). V shed 5 bases, J shed 6 bases, and the junction held 12 bases outside the gene matches. With 60 Vbeta and 13 Jbeta primers, the PCR was carried out. The repertoire was sequenced with immunoSEQ multiplex PCR; TCRdb's copy has only in-frame clones and lacks some. The table lists fewer than 300,000 clones, roughly 80% of them singletons. The sample was PBMCs. The genes are TRBV19 and TRBJ2-1; 14 bases fit TRBD2. The clonotype comes from a girl aged 2 to 10 in good health and CMV-seronegative. CDR3 nucleotide sequence: TGTGCCAGTAGTGAAGCCGGACTAGCGGGAGGCTCAACCAATGAGCAGTTCTTC. Its protein product is CASSEAGLAGGSTNEQFF.